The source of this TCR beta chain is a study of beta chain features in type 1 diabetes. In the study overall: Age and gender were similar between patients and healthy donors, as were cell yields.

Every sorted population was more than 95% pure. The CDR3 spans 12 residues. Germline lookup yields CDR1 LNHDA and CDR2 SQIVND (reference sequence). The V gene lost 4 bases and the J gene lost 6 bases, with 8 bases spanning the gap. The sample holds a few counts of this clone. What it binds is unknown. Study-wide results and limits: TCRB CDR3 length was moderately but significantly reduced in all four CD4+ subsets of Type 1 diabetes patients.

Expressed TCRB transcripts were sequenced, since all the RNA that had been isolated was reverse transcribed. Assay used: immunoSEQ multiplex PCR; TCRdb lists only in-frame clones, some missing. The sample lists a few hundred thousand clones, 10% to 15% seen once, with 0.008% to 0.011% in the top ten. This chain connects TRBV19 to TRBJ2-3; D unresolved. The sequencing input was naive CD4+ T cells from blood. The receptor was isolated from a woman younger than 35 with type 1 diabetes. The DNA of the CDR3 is TGTGCCAGTAGTACCGCGTGGGATACGCAGTATTTT. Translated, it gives CASSTAWDTQYF.